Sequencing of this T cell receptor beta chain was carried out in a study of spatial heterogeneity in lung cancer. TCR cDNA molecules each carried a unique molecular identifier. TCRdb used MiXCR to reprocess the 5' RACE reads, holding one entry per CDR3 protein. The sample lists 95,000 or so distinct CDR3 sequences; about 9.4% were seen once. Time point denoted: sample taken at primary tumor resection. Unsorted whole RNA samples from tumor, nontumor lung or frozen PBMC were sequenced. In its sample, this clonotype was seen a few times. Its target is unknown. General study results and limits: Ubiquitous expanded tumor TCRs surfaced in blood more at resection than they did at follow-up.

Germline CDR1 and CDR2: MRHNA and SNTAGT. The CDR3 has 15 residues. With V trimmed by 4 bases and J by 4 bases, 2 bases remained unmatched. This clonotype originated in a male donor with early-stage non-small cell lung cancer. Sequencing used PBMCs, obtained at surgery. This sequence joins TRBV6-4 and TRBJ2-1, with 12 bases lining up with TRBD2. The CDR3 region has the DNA TGTGCCAGCAGTGTACTAGCGGGAGGTTACAATGAGCAGTTCTTC. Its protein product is CASSVLAGGYNEQFF.